Listed below are T cell receptor beta chains from one sample, sequenced in a study of cytomegalovirus exposure and HLA in healthy donors. Sequencing was performed with immunoSEQ multiplex PCR; in TCRdb, only in-frame clones are kept and a portion is missing. The sample has 150,000 to 250,000 clones, 70% to 85% seen once. Sequencing was performed on PBMCs. All receptors come from a woman aged 30 to 39 in good health and CMV-seropositive. Each CDR3 is given with its conserved first and last residue. A D gene is named only where the DNA matches it firmly. Only some rows state a clone size, as once, few, many or a class for expanded clones.

d_gene,abundance,j_gene,v_gene,CDR3aa,CDR3nt
TRBD1,few,TRBJ1-3,TRBV9,CASSVGTGTLGNTIYF,TGTGCCAGCAGCGTGGGGACAGGCACTCTAGGAAACACCATATATTTT
TRBD2,.,TRBJ2-3,TRBV30,CAWSVLSAGGGTDTQYF,TGTGCCTGGAGTGTATTGTCCGCGGGGGGAGGCACAGATACGCAGTATTTT
TRBD2,.,TRBJ2-7,TRBV27,CASSWGLAGGRSYEQYF,TGTGCCAGCAGTTGGGGACTAGCGGGAGGGCGCTCCTACGAGCAGTACTTC
.,.,TRBJ2-7,TRBV9,CASSQTGTNYEQYF,TGTGCCAGCAGCCAGACCGGGACAAACTACGAGCAGTACTTC
.,.,TRBJ2-7,TRBV5-4,CASSPGGQGGEYEQYF,TGTGCCAGCAGCCCCGGGGGCCAAGGGGGCGAATACGAGCAGTACTTC
.,once,TRBJ2-7,TRBV6-1,CASSLDRGVEQYF,TGTGCCAGCAGTCTTGACCGGGGAGTCGAGCAGTACTTC
TRBD1,.,TRBJ2-7,TRBV18,CASSRDRGYEQYF,TGTGCCAGCTCGCGGGACAGGGGCTACGAGCAGTACTTC
.,.,TRBJ2-7,TRBV2,CASTTHQGLYEQYF,TGTGCCAGCACAACTCACCAGGGTCTGTACGAGCAGTACTTC
.,.,TRBJ1-5,TRBV7-9,CASSLEEANQPQHF,TGTGCCAGCAGCTTAGAAGAAGCCAATCAGCCCCAGCATTTT
TRBD1,.,TRBJ2-2,TRBV28,CASRRQGNTGELFF,TGTGCCAGCAGACGACAGGGGAACACCGGGGAGCTGTTTTTT
TRBD1,.,TRBJ1-2,TRBV10-3,CATRDSVLRGYTF,TGTGCCACGCGGGACAGTGTGCTTCGTGGCTACACCTTC
.,.,TRBJ2-3,TRBV5-1,CASSLSADSTDTQYF,TGCGCCAGCAGCTTGTCGGCGGATAGCACAGATACGCAGTATTTT
.,.,TRBJ2-7,TRBV12-1,CASSFPTSGIPNEQYF,TGTGCCAGCAGCTTTCCCACTAGCGGGATTCCCAACGAGCAGTACTTC
.,.,TRBJ2-1,TRBV27,CASSLGLHNEQFF,TGTGCCAGCAGTTTAGGTCTACACAATGAGCAGTTCTTC
.,.,TRBJ1-2,TRBV15,CATSRARTDGYTF,TGTGCCACCAGCAGAGCCCGGACTGATGGCTACACCTTC
.,.,TRBJ2-7,TRBV27,CASSPRGPYEQYF,TGTGCCAGCAGCCCCCGCGGCCCCTACGAGCAGTACTTC
TRBD2,.,TRBJ2-1,TRBV27,CASSLFPSGRSHEQFF,TGTGCCAGCAGTTTATTCCCTAGCGGGAGGTCACATGAGCAGTTCTTC
.,.,TRBJ1-5,TRBV28,CASSLRQFGPQHF,TGTGCCAGCAGTCTTAGACAGTTCGGGCCCCAGCATTTT
.,.,TRBJ2-5,TRBV18,CASSPREMLKTQYF,TGTGCCAGCTCACCAAGGGAGATGTTGAAGACCCAGTACTTC
.,.,TRBJ2-7,TRBV28,CASSLRGTIYEQYF,TGTGCCAGCAGTTTGAGGGGGACGATCTACGAGCAGTACTTC
.,.,TRBJ2-7,TRBV5-6,CASSSRYEQYF,TGTGCCAGCAGCTCCAGATACGAGCAGTACTTC
.,.,TRBJ2-7,TRBV11-2,CASGQPGFEQYF,TGTGCCAGCGGACAACCAGGGTTCGAGCAGTACTTC
TRBD1,.,TRBJ2-1,TRBV28,CASSSTGVDEQFF,TGTGCCAGCAGCTCCACAGGGGTGGATGAGCAGTTCTTC
.,.,TRBJ2-2,TRBV2,CASRLLRGNTGELFF,TGTGCCAGCAGACTACTGCGGGGGAACACCGGGGAGCTGTTTTTT
.,.,TRBJ2-7,TRBV7-8,CASSLEVRYEQYF,TGTGCCAGCAGCTTAGAGGTCAGGTACGAGCAGTACTTC
.,.,TRBJ2-7,TRBV4-2,CASSQTAQGSFDEQYF,TGTGCCAGCAGCCAAACTGCGCAGGGAAGTTTTGACGAGCAGTACTTC
.,.,TRBJ2-5,TRBV2,CASSSDTYQETQYF,TGTGCCAGCAGCTCCGACACGTACCAAGAGACCCAGTACTTC
.,once,TRBJ2-6,TRBV2,CASTNTHSGANVLTF,TGTGCCAGCACAAATACACACTCTGGGGCCAACGTCCTGACTTTC
.,.,TRBJ1-4,TRBV5-1,CASSLSPQGLNEKLFF,TGCGCCAGCAGCTTGTCTCCGCAGGGGTTAAATGAAAAACTGTTTTTT
.,.,TRBJ2-1,TRBV2,CASSAGAYNEQFF,TGTGCCAGCAGTGCTGGGGCATACAATGAGCAGTTCTTC
TRBD1,.,TRBJ1-1,TRBV4-1,CASSPEGAQNTEAFF,TGCGCCAGCAGCCCCGAGGGGGCACAGAACACTGAAGCTTTCTTT
.,.,TRBJ2-3,TRBV9,CASSVVGRGTDTQYF,TGTGCCAGCAGCGTAGTTGGGCGGGGAACAGATACGCAGTATTTT
.,.,TRBJ2-7,TRBV28,CASSSIVEEQYF,TGTGCCAGCAGTTCCATTGTAGAAGAGCAGTACTTC
TRBD1,few,TRBJ1-5,TRBV9,CASSAEQGNQPQHF,TGTGCCAGCAGCGCCGAACAGGGGAATCAGCCCCAGCATTTT
TRBD1,.,TRBJ2-7,TRBV28,CASTPDRDEQYF,TGTGCCAGCACCCCTGACAGGGACGAGCAGTACTTC
TRBD1,.,TRBJ1-5,TRBV28,CASRPTGGGQPQHF,TGTGCCAGCAGACCGACAGGGGGCGGGCAGCCCCAGCATTTT
TRBD1,.,TRBJ1-1,TRBV6-5,CASSSTTDRETEAFF,TGTGCCAGCAGTTCCACAACGGACAGGGAAACTGAAGCTTTCTTT
TRBD1,.,TRBJ1-5,TRBV28,CASSLATGSLGSNQPQHF,TGTGCCAGCAGTTTAGCGACAGGGTCTCTGGGGAGCAATCAGCCCCAGCATTTT
TRBD1,.,TRBJ1-2,TRBV28,CASSLRGRDGYTF,TGTGCCAGCAGTCTCAGGGGGCGTGATGGCTACACCTTC
.,.,TRBJ2-5,TRBV9,CASSSSIFRETQYF,TGTGCCAGCAGCTCTAGCATATTCCGAGAGACCCAGTACTTC
TRBD2,.,TRBJ2-7,TRBV27,CASSLSKRESYHEQYF,TGTGCCAGCAGTTTATCTAAGCGGGAGTCATACCACGAGCAGTACTTC
.,.,TRBJ2-7,TRBV6-5,CASGTGREQYF,TGTGCCAGCGGAACAGGGCGCGAGCAGTACTTC
TRBD2,.,TRBJ2-3,TRBV5-1,CASSFIAGGTDTQYF,TGCGCCAGCAGCTTTATAGCGGGAGGCACAGATACGCAGTATTTT
.,.,TRBJ1-2,TRBV5-4,CATSRWQGTNVNYGYTF,TGTGCCACCTCACGTTGGCAGGGAACGAATGTAAACTATGGCTACACCTTC
TRBD1,once,TRBJ2-1,TRBV5-1,CASNAGTGGRWGGNEQFF,TGCGCCAGCAACGCAGGGACAGGGGGCAGGTGGGGAGGGAATGAGCAGTTCTTC
.,.,TRBJ2-4,TRBV18,CASSPFPPSGTAKNIQYF,TGTGCCAGCTCACCATTCCCCCCCTCGGGTACGGCCAAAAACATTCAGTACTTC
TRBD1,.,TRBJ2-1,TRBV4-1,CASSLAGTGLSNEQFF,TGCGCCAGCAGCCTCGCCGGGACAGGTTTGTCCAATGAGCAGTTCTTC
TRBD1,.,TRBJ2-2,TRBV5-6,CASSLWTGKLANTGELFF,TGTGCCAGCAGCTTATGGACAGGTAAACTCGCGAACACCGGGGAGCTGTTTTTT
.,few,TRBJ1-1,TRBV18,CASSGDMNTEAFF,TGTGCCAGCTCAGGAGATATGAACACTGAAGCTTTCTTT
TRBD2,.,TRBJ2-7,TRBV7-3,CASSLSGTSGEQYF,TGTGCCAGCAGCCTCTCCGGGACTAGCGGCGAGCAGTACTTC
.,.,TRBJ1-5,TRBV28,CASRTRDSYSNQPQHF,TGTGCCAGCAGAACTCGAGACAGTTATAGCAATCAGCCCCAGCATTTT
.,.,TRBJ1-1,TRBV27,CASSSFPEFQQGTEAFF,TGTGCCAGCAGTTCGTTCCCGGAGTTCCAACAGGGAACTGAAGCTTTCTTT
.,.,TRBJ1-2,TRBV5-1,CASSLAPGEYGYTF,TGCGCCAGCAGCTTGGCCCCGGGGGAGTATGGCTACACCTTC